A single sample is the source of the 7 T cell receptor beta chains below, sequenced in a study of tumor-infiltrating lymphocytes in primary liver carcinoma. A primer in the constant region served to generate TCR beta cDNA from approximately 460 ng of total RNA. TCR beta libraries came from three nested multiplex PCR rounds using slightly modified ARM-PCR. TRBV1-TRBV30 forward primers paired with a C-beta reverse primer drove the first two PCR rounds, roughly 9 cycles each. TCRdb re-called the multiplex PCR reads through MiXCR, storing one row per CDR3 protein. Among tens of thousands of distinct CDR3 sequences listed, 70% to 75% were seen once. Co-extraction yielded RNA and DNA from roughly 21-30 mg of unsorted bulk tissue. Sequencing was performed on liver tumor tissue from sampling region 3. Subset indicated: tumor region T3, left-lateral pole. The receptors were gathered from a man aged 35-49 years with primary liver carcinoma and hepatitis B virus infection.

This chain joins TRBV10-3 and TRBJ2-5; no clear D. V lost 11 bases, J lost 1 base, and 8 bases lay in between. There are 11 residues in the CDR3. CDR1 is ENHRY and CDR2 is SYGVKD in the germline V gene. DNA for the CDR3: TGTGCCTCACTGGGCCAAGAGACCCAGTACTTC. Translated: CASLGQETQYF.

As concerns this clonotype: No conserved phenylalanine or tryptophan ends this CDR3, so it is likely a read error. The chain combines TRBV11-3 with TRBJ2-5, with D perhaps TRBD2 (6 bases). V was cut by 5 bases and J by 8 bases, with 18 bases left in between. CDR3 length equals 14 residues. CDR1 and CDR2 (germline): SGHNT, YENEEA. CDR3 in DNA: TGTGCCAGCAGCCCGGGGACTGCGCATGGTACCCAGTACTCC. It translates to CASSPGTAHGTQYS.

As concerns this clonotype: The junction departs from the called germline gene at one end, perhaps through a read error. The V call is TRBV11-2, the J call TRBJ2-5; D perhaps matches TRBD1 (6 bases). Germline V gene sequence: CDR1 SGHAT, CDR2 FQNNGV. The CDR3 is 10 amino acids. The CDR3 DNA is TGTGACAGCGGACTGGGGGCCCAGCACTTC. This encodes CDSGLGAQHF.

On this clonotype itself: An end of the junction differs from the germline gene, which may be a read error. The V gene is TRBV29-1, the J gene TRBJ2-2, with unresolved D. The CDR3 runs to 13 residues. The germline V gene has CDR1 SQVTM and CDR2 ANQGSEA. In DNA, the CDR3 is TGCATCGTTTCGATAGAGAACACCGGGGAGCTGTTTTTT. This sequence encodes CIVSIENTGELFF.

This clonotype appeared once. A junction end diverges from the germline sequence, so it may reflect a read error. CDR3 residues: CASCFRLAGDYNEQLF. In nucleotides, the CDR3 is TGTGCCAGCTGCTTTCGACTAGCGGGAGATTACAATGAGCAGCTCTTC. The J gene is TRBJ2-1, the V gene TRBV11-2, with 12 bases aligning to TRBD2. CDR3 length: 16 residues. CDR1 and CDR2 from the germline V gene are SGHAT and FQNNGV. The full variable domain, its missing parts supplied by reference TRBV11-2 and TRBJ2-1, is EAGVAQSPRYKIIEKRQSVAFWCNPISGHATLYWYQQILGQGPKLLIQFQNNGVVDDSQLPKDRFSAERLKGVDSTLKIQPAKLEDSAVYLCASCFRLAGDYNEQLFGPGTRLTVL.

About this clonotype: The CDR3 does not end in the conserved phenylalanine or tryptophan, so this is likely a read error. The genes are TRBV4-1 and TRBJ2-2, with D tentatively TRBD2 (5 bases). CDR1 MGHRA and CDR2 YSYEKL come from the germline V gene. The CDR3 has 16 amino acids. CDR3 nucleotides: TGCGCCAGCAGCCCAGAAGAGGGTCTCGACACAGGGGAGCTGTTTTCT. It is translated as CASSPEEGLDTGELFS.

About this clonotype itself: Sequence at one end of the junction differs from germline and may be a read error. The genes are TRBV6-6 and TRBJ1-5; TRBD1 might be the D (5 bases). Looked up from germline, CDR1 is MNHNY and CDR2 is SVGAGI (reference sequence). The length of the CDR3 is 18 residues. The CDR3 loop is CANRRDGRAYTGNQPQHF. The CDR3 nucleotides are TGTGCCAACAGGCGGGATGGCAGGGCATATACGGGCAATCAGCCACAGCATTTT.